This T cell receptor beta chain was recovered during a study of T cell repertoires in cytomegalovirus infection. In this sample, this clonotype turned up a few times. Antigen: not known. TCRdb passed the reads through MiXCR, listing each CDR3 protein once. The sample shows around 530,000 distinct CDR3 sequences, approximately 17% of them seen only once. This CDR3 has 16 residues. The germline V gene encodes CDR1 LNHNV and CDR2 YYDKDF (reference sequence). The ends lost 5 bases at V and 1 base at J; junction bases unmatched: 5. Study-wide points: Dominating the ex vivo response were TCR beta clonotypes that were CMV-specific and HLA-C-restricted.

This TCR derives from a human donor in good health (CMV status not recorded). Some clones in this sample may be carry-over from other donors' samples. The chain couples TRBV15 to TRBJ2-2; 9 nucleotides match TRBD1. The sample consisted of CD8+ T cells from PBMCs. Here the CDR3 reads CATSPRDRENTGELFF. DNA of the CDR3: TGTGCCACCAGCCCCCGGGACAGGGAGAACACCGGGGAGCTGTTTTTT.